This entry lists 2 T cell receptor beta chains sequenced from one sample in a study of T cell repertoires in cytomegalovirus infection. TCRdb fed the reads into MiXCR, producing one record per CDR3 protein. Among approximately 310,000 distinct CDR3 sequences listed, roughly 25% were seen once. No antigen has been assigned to these receptors. This specimen consisted of cultured PBMCs, obtained from culture after CMV antigen stimulation. The receptors originated from a human donor in good health (CMV status not recorded). Some clones in this sample may be carry-over from other donors' samples.

This clonotype turned up a few times. This chain links TRBV29-1 with TRBJ2-3, with 11 bases fitting TRBD2. The CDR3 sequence is 18 residues long. With V trimmed by 4 bases and J by 1 base, 13 bases remained unmatched. Germline CDR1 is SQVTM and CDR2 is ANQGSEA. CDR3 nucleotides: TGCAGCGTTGTAGTAGCGGGAGGGCCTCTTCATCGCACAGATACGCAGTATTTT. It is translated as CSVVVAGGPLHRTDTQYF.

This clonotype was seen repeatedly, ten times or more. V is TRBV7-2 and J is TRBJ2-7; D might be TRBD2 (6 bases). This CDR3 is built from 14 residues. Looked up from germline, CDR1 is SGHTA and CDR2 is FQGNSA. Trimming took off 1 base at V and 4 bases at J, with 11 bases between the two ends. This chain's CDR3 is CASSLDRGTYEQYV. The CDR3 DNA follows: TGTGCCAGCAGCTTAGACCGGGGGACGTACGAGCAGTACGTC.